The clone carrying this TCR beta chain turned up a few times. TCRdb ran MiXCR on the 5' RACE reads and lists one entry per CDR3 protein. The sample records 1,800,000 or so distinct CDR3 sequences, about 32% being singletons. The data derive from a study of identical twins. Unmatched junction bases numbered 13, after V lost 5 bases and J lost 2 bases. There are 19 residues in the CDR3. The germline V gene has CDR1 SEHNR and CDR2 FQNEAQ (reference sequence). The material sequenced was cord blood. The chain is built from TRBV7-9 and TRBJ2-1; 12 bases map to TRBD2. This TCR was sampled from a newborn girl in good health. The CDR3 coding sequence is TGTGCCAGCAGCCCCCCTAGCGGGAGGGCCTTGAGCACCTACAATGAGCAGTTCTTC. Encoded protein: CASSPPSGRALSTYNEQFF.